The TCR beta chain under discussion was sequenced for a study of CD8 T cells in Susac syndrome. Between the trimmed V and J ends, which lost 1 base and 9 bases, there was a span of 13 bases. Germline V CDR1 and CDR2: MGHRA, YSYEKL. The CDR3 totals 14 residues. Study results and caveats: Among active patients and in TEMRA cells, CD8+ clonal expansion in Susac reached its peak.

With random hexamers, reverse transcription was performed on about 0.5 to 1 ug of RNA. TCRdb reprocessed the immunoSEQ multiplex PCR reads via MiXCR and lists one record per CDR3 protein. Of around 170,000 distinct CDR3 sequences listed, just under 95% are singletons. About this clonotype: Its target is not known.

In contrast to the negatively isolated CD8+ and CD4+ T cells, TEMRA cells were FACS-enriched. The specimen sequenced was CD8+ T cells from PBMCs. The chain couples TRBV4-1 to TRBJ2-1; perhaps TRBD2 as D (6 bases). The clonotype comes from a human donor with Susac syndrome. The CDR3 is CASSQGGGGVEQFF. In DNA, the CDR3 is TGCGCCAGCAGCCAAGGGGGAGGCGGGGTTGAGCAGTTCTTC.